The rows below give T cell receptor beta chains drawn from one sample of a study of Ad26.COV2.S vaccination and SARS-CoV-2 variants. TCRdb's copy holds only in-frame clones and misses some; the assay was immunoSEQ multiplex PCR. The table lists 430,000 or so clones, 75% to 95% of them singletons. Sequenced material: peripheral blood, taken in a trial of Ad26.COV2.S vaccine versus placebo. These receptors came from a person aged 18 to 59 who received the Ad26.COV2.S COVID-19 vaccine or a placebo. Both conserved end residues are part of each CDR3.

CDR3 protein	V gene	J gene
CATSDPGGGEQFF	TRBV24-1	TRBJ2-1
CAISEFGSGSHYEQYF	TRBV10-3	TRBJ2-7
CASSLDVVGRRNYGYTF	TRBV5-1	TRBJ1-2
CASSLSGGLAAYNEQFF	TRBV7-7	TRBJ2-1
CASSYRDRGRGWTYEQYF	TRBV6-2/TRBV6-3	TRBJ2-7
CASRPVRDSNYGYTF	TRBV19	TRBJ1-2
CASSIELAGEQFF	TRBV19	TRBJ2-1
CASSFRGAGGTDTQYF	TRBV7-2	TRBJ2-3
CASSSYRGQATQYF	TRBV27	TRBJ2-3
CASSFGGRYGYTF	TRBV28	TRBJ1-2
CASSEGLAGTYEQYF	TRBV6-1	TRBJ2-7
CASSSAPRDQPQHF	TRBV6-5	TRBJ1-5
CASRSPTGENTGELFF	TRBV6-6	TRBJ2-2
CASSQPTEIRHTDTQYF	TRBV4-3	TRBJ2-3
CASSLEGTTMNTGELFF	TRBV7-9	TRBJ2-2
CASSSNREGVSPLHF	TRBV11-2	TRBJ1-6
CASSYSRPRPNTEAFF	TRBV6-5	TRBJ1-1
CAWTSGWDRGKTNYGYTF	TRBV30	TRBJ1-2
CASSPGSITDTQYF	TRBV3-1/TRBV3-2	TRBJ2-3
CASSLDLWDTPYEQYF	TRBV11-3	TRBJ2-7
CASSLAGENTGELFF	TRBV7-7	TRBJ2-2
CASSLVGSFEQYF	TRBV5-6	TRBJ2-7
CASSQEGAVGEKLFF	TRBV4-1	TRBJ1-4
CASSLGYDEQFF	TRBV5-1	TRBJ2-1
CASSLDLDYSYEQYF	TRBV7-2	TRBJ2-7
CASSYSKANEQFF	TRBV6-5	TRBJ2-1
CASSRGAGVVYNEQFF	TRBV7-9	TRBJ2-1
CASSSSPRSLSEQFF	TRBV7-3	TRBJ2-1
CASSLQGSGGEKLFF	TRBV19	TRBJ1-4
CASSPEVDSQETQYF	TRBV4-3	TRBJ2-5
CASGSEDRGRRVEKLFF	TRBV12-5	TRBJ1-4
CSAGGRTDTQYF	TRBV29-1	TRBJ2-3
CATSQAGVNTEAFF	TRBV24-1	TRBJ1-1
CASSKGLAGVYEQYF	TRBV5-1	TRBJ2-7
CASSPRTGGYGYTF	TRBV7-9	TRBJ1-2
CASSLVLAGAGDEQFF	TRBV7-8	TRBJ2-1
CASSLRPQGGETQYF	TRBV7-3	TRBJ2-5
CSASRGGKYEQYF	TRBV20-1	TRBJ2-7
CASRDPGTGISYGYTF	TRBV2	TRBJ1-2
CASSQGEGELFF	TRBV4-3	TRBJ2-2
CASRAGGARNIQYF	TRBV25-1	TRBJ2-4
CASLETGEQGGASGRMETQYF	TRBV3-1/TRBV3-2	TRBJ2-5
CASSFSRITEAFF	TRBV12-3/TRBV12-4	TRBJ1-1
CASSLSGAHEQFF	TRBV5-1	TRBJ2-1
CASSQEPWIAGVAPKSEQFF	TRBV4-1	TRBJ2-1
CASSTWEGISNEQFF	TRBV27	TRBJ2-1
CASSLAGHMGTEAFF	TRBV11-1	TRBJ1-1
CASSYGTGSNSPLHF	TRBV13	TRBJ1-6
CASSLSGDEQYF	TRBV7-6	TRBJ2-7
CASSQDTTSGTYEQYF	TRBV3-1/TRBV3-2	TRBJ2-7
CAWSFVNFYGYTF	TRBV30	TRBJ1-2